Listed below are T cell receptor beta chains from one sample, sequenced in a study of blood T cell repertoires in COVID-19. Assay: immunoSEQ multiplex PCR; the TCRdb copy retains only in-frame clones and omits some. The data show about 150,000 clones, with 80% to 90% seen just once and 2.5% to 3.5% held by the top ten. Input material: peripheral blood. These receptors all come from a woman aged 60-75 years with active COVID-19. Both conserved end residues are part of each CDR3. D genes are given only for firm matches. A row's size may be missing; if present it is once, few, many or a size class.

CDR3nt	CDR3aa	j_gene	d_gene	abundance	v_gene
TGTGCCAGCAGTTACCCGCGGGACAGGGATGGCTACACCTTC	CASSYPRDRDGYTF	TRBJ1-2	TRBD1	few	TRBV6-6
TGTGCCAGCAGTGCGACTAGCGGGAAATACAATGAGCAGTTCTTC	CASSATSGKYNEQFF	TRBJ2-1	TRBD2	NA	TRBV7-9
TGTGCCAGCAGCTTAGAATTTCGGGGGAGAAGCTACAATGAGCAGTTCTTC	CASSLEFRGRSYNEQFF	TRBJ2-1	NA	NA	TRBV7-6
TGTGCCAGCAGCTTAGAGTGGGCAGCAACTAATGAAAAACTGTTTTTT	CASSLEWAATNEKLFF	TRBJ1-4	NA	NA	TRBV7-6
TGTGCCAGCAGCCGACAGGTCCCTAGCAATCAGCCCCAGCATTTT	CASSRQVPSNQPQHF	TRBJ1-5	NA	NA	TRBV6-6
TGCGCCAGCAGTCAATCTGGCTCGGGGGCTTTCTTT	CASSQSGSGAFF	TRBJ1-1	NA	NA	TRBV23-1
TGCAGTGCTAGCCGAGGGCCTGAAGCTTTCTTT	CSASRGPEAFF	TRBJ1-1	NA	NA	TRBV20-1
TGTGCCTGGAGGGGGGAATCTAGCGTTGAGCCCTACAATGAGCAGTTCTTC	CAWRGESSVEPYNEQFF	TRBJ2-1	NA	NA	TRBV30
TGTGCCAGTAACCTGGGACAGCTCTATGGCTACACCTTC	CASNLGQLYGYTF	TRBJ1-2	TRBD1	NA	TRBV19
TGTGCCAGCAGAACAGGGTTCAGTAATTCACCCCTCCACTTT	CASRTGFSNSPLHF	TRBJ1-6	NA	NA	TRBV9
TGTGCCAGCAGTTACGGCGGGAGGCCCTACGAGCAGTACTTC	CASSYGGRPYEQYF	TRBJ2-7	TRBD2	few	TRBV6-2/TRBV6-3
TGTGCCAGCAGCGTTGACAGGAACTCCTACGAGCAGTACTTC	CASSVDRNSYEQYF	TRBJ2-7	NA	NA	TRBV9
TGTGCCAGCAGTTTCATCGCCGGGACAGGGGCAATTTACGAGCAGTACTTC	CASSFIAGTGAIYEQYF	TRBJ2-7	TRBD1	NA	TRBV28
TGTGCCAGCAGGTCGACAGGGGATGCGACGGGGACCCAGTACTTC	CASRSTGDATGTQYF	TRBJ2-5	TRBD1	NA	TRBV6-5
TGTGCCGCCCGGGTGGACAGGAACACCGGGGAGCTGTTTTTT	CAARVDRNTGELFF	TRBJ2-2	NA	NA	TRBV6-5
TGTGCCAGCACCGGACTAGCCCCCTACGAGCAGTACTTC	CASTGLAPYEQYF	TRBJ2-7	TRBD2	NA	TRBV2
TGCAGCGTTTTTGAACTAGCGGATCTACAAGAGACCCAGTACTTC	CSVFELADLQETQYF	TRBJ2-5	TRBD2	NA	TRBV29-1
TGTGCCAGTAGTCCGTCCGGGACAAAGTATGAGCAGTTCTTC	CASSPSGTKYEQFF	TRBJ2-1	NA	NA	TRBV19
TGTGCCAGCTCACCCAACACTGGGGCCAACGTCCTGACTTTC	CASSPNTGANVLTF	TRBJ2-6	NA	NA	TRBV18
TGTGCCAGCAGTAGCGGGAGTTACTCCTACGAGCAGTACTTC	CASSSGSYSYEQYF	TRBJ2-7	TRBD2	NA	TRBV7-9
TGTGCCAGCAGCAGTGCCCCACAGGGGAGGTACGAGCAGTACTTC	CASSSAPQGRYEQYF	TRBJ2-7	NA	NA	TRBV7-6
TGTGCCAGCAGCAAGGAGACTCTACAAGAGACCCAGTACTTC	CASSKETLQETQYF	TRBJ2-5	NA	NA	TRBV9
TGTGCCAGCAGTGAAGCTTCGGGAACCACCGGGGAGCTGTTTTTT	CASSEASGTTGELFF	TRBJ2-2	NA	NA	TRBV2
TGTGCCAGCAGCTTCCGACTAGAGCAGTTCTTC	CASSFRLEQFF	TRBJ2-1	NA	NA	TRBV9
TGTGCCTGGAGTGCCCCGACTAGCGGAGTGGGGACCCAGTACTTC	CAWSAPTSGVGTQYF	TRBJ2-5	TRBD2	few	TRBV30
TGTGCCAGCAGCTTAGACCCAATCACAGGAGGGAGCAGGAGCGAGCAGTACTTC	CASSLDPITGGSRSEQYF	TRBJ2-7	NA	NA	TRBV11-2
TGTGCCAGCAGTTATCGGGACAGGGGGCGCCTCTTCACAGATACGCAGTATTTT	CASSYRDRGRLFTDTQYF	TRBJ2-3	TRBD1	NA	TRBV25-1
TGCAGCGCCATGCGGGGGCTTGGTTCACCCCTCCACTTT	CSAMRGLGSPLHF	TRBJ1-6	NA	NA	TRBV29-1
TGTGCCAGTAAGCGGCGGGAGGGCCTGGGAGGCGATAGAGATGAGCAGTTCTTC	CASKRREGLGGDRDEQFF	TRBJ2-1	TRBD2	NA	TRBV19
TGTGCCTCGGGAGCCCATGGCAATGAGCAGTTCTTC	CASGAHGNEQFF	TRBJ2-1	NA	NA	TRBV19
TGTGCCAGCAGTTTAGGTAGCGGACCGGCCGGGGCCAACGTCCTGACTTTC	CASSLGSGPAGANVLTF	TRBJ2-6	NA	NA	TRBV28
TGTGCCAGCAGCGCGAAAGGAGGTCCAGAGACCCAGTACTTC	CASSAKGGPETQYF	TRBJ2-5	NA	NA	TRBV7-3
TGCGCCAGCAGCCAAGCTGGGACACCGTACAATGAGCAGTTCTTC	CASSQAGTPYNEQFF	TRBJ2-1	NA	NA	TRBV4-1
TGTGCCAGCTCACTGGGACTAGCGGGTATCAATGAGCAGTTCTTC	CASSLGLAGINEQFF	TRBJ2-1	TRBD2	NA	TRBV18
TGCGCCAGCAGCCCTCAGTGGGGGCCGGATCAGCCCCAGCATTTT	CASSPQWGPDQPQHF	TRBJ1-5	NA	NA	TRBV5-1
TGTGCCAGCTCATCTCAGGCGAACACTGAAGCTTTCTTT	CASSSQANTEAFF	TRBJ1-1	NA	NA	TRBV18
TGTGCCAGCAGCCCAGGGGTGTTAGATACGCAGTATTTT	CASSPGVLDTQYF	TRBJ2-3	NA	NA	TRBV7-2
TGCGCCAGCAGCTTCCTCGGCGGGAGGGACGAGCAGTTCTTC	CASSFLGGRDEQFF	TRBJ2-1	TRBD2	NA	TRBV5-1
TGTGCCAGCAGCTTAGGCCCCGCCCAGGGGGAAGAGACCCAGTACTTC	CASSLGPAQGEETQYF	TRBJ2-5	TRBD1	once	TRBV7-2
TGTGCCAGCAGTTCAGCAAGTCTAGCGGGAGGGCCTACCGCTGAGCAGTTCTTC	CASSSASLAGGPTAEQFF	TRBJ2-1	TRBD2	NA	TRBV2
TGTGCCAGCAGCCTTGGCCAGGGTTATTCACCCCTCCACTTT	CASSLGQGYSPLHF	TRBJ1-6	NA	once	TRBV7-3
TGTGCCAGCAGAGATACAGGGTACCATGGCGCTGAAGCTTTCTTT	CASRDTGYHGAEAFF	TRBJ1-1	NA	NA	TRBV6-6
TGCGCCAGCAGCCAGGCCTCGGGGACTGGGGCCAACGTCCTGACTTTC	CASSQASGTGANVLTF	TRBJ2-6	NA	NA	TRBV4-3
TGTGCCAGCAGTTCATCGGGGACTAGCGGGAGGAGTACGCAGTATTTT	CASSSSGTSGRSTQYF	TRBJ2-3	TRBD2	NA	TRBV27
TGCGCCAGCAGCCAAAGCACTAGCGGGAGCTTTGAGCAGTTCTTC	CASSQSTSGSFEQFF	TRBJ2-1	TRBD2	NA	TRBV4-3
TGTGCCAGCAGTTACTCGCAATATGTGGGAGAGGGGGAGGATACGCAGTATTTT	CASSYSQYVGEGEDTQYF	TRBJ2-3	NA	NA	TRBV6-7
TGTGCCAGCAGTTCACCGACAGGGGACTATGGCTACACCTTC	CASSSPTGDYGYTF	TRBJ1-2	TRBD1	NA	TRBV6-2/TRBV6-3
TGTGCCAGTAGTTCAGACAGGGCCCCGGTAAATGAGCAGTTCTTC	CASSSDRAPVNEQFF	TRBJ2-1	TRBD1	NA	TRBV19
TGTGCCAGCAGCCAAACGGCGGGGACAGGGGCCGCCAAAAACATTCAGTACTTC	CASSQTAGTGAAKNIQYF	TRBJ2-4	TRBD1	NA	TRBV4-2
TGCGCCAGCAGCCTTGGGACTAGCGGGAGGGCCGCGAACACCGGGGAGCTGTTTTTT	CASSLGTSGRAANTGELFF	TRBJ2-2	TRBD2	few	TRBV4-1
TGCGCCAGCAGCCATTCTACAGGGGGCTCAAGCGAGCAGTACTTC	CASSHSTGGSSEQYF	TRBJ2-7	TRBD1	few	TRBV4-1
TGTGCCACCAGCAGAGTAGGGGGCAGACCCTATAATGAGCAGTTCTTC	CATSRVGGRPYNEQFF	TRBJ2-1	TRBD1	NA	TRBV15
TGTGCCAGTAGTCCTACTAGCGGATCCTACAATGAGCAGTTCTTC	CASSPTSGSYNEQFF	TRBJ2-1	TRBD2	once	TRBV19
TGTGCCAGCAGCCAAGGGACAAGGGAGCAGTTCTTC	CASSQGTREQFF	TRBJ2-1	NA	NA	TRBV2
TGTGCCAGCTCATTCGGACAGGCGAATAATTCACCCCTCCACTTT	CASSFGQANNSPLHF	TRBJ1-6	TRBD1	NA	TRBV18
TGCGCCAGCAGCCAAGCCGGGACAGGGCGAAATGAGCAGTTCTTC	CASSQAGTGRNEQFF	TRBJ2-1	TRBD1	NA	TRBV4-3
TGTGCCACCAGCAGACCCCTCACAGGGGGCCGGGGGGAGCAGTACTTC	CATSRPLTGGRGEQYF	TRBJ2-7	TRBD1	once	TRBV15
TGTGCCAGCAGCGCCAATTTGAGACAGGGAAACACTGAAGCTTTCTTT	CASSANLRQGNTEAFF	TRBJ1-1	TRBD1	NA	TRBV9
TGTGCCAGCAGCAGAACACCCCAGCGGCCCGAGACCCAGTACTTC	CASSRTPQRPETQYF	TRBJ2-5	NA	NA	TRBV11-2